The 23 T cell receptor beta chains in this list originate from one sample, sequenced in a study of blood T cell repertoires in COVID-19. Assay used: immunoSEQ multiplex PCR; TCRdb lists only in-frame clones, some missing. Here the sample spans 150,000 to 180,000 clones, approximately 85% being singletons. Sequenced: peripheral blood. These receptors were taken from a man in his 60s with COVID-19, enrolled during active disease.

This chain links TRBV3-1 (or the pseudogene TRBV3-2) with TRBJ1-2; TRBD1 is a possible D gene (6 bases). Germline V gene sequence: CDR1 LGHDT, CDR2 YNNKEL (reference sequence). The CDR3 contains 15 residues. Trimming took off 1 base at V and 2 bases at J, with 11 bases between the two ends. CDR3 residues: CASSQAQDSNYGYTF. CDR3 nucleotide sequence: TGTGCCAGCAGCCAAGCCCAGGACAGCAACTATGGCTACACCTTC.

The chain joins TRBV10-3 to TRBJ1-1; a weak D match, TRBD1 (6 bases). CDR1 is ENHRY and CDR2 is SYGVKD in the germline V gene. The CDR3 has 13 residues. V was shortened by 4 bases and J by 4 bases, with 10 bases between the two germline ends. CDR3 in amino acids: CAISVGGGTEAFF. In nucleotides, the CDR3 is TGTGCCATCAGTGTTGGGGGCGGCACTGAAGCTTTCTTT.

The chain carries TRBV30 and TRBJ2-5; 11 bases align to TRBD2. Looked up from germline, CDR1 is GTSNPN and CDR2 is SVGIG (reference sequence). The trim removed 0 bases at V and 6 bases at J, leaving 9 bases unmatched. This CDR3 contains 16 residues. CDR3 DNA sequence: TGTGCCTGGAGTGTAGGAACTAGCGGGAGTTTGAAGACCCAGTACTTC. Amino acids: CAWSVGTSGSLKTQYF.

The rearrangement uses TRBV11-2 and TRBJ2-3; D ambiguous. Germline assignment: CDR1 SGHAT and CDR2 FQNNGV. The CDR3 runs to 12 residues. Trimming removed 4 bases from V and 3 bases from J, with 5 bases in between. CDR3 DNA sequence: TGTGCCAGCAGCTCCCTAACAGATACGCAGTATTTT. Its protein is CASSSLTDTQYF.

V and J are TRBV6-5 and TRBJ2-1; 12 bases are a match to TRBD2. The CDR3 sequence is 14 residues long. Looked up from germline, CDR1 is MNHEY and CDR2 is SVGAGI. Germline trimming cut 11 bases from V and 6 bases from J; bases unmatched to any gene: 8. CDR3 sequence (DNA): TGTGCCGCCCGACTAGCGGGGGTCGTCAATGAGCAGTTCTTC. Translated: CAARLAGVVNEQFF.

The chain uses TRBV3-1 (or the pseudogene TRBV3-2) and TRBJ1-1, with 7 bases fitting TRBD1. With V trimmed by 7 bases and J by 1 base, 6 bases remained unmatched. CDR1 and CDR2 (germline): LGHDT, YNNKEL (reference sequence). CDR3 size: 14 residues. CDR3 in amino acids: CASNRDRENTEAFF. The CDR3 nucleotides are TGTGCCAGCAACCGAGACAGGGAGAACACTGAAGCTTTCTTT.

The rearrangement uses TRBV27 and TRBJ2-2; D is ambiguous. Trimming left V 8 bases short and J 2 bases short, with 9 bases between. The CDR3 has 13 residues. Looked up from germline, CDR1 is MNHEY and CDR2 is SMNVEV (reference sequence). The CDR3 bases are TGTGCCAGCGGTCGAGGAAACACCGGGGAGCTGTTTTTT. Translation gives CASGRGNTGELFF.

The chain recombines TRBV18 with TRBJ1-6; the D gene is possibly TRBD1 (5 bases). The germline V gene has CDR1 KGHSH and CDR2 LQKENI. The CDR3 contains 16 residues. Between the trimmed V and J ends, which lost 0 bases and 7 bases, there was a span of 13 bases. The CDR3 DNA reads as TGTGCCAGCTCACCACCAGCGGGGCGGGGCAATTCACCCCTCCACTTT. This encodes CASSPPAGRGNSPLHF.

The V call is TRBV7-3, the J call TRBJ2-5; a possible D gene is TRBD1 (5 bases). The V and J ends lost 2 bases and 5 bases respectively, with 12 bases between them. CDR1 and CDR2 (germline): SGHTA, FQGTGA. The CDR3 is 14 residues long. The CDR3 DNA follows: TGTGCCAGCAGCTTAGCAGGAAAGGGGGAGACCCAGTACTTC. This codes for CASSLAGKGETQYF. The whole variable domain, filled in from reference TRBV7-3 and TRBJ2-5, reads GAGVSQTPSNKVTEKGKYVELRCDPISGHTALYWYRQSLGQGPEFLIYFQGTGAADDSGLPNDRFFAVRPEGSVSTLKIQRTERGDSAVYLCASSLAGKGETQYFGPGTRLLVL.

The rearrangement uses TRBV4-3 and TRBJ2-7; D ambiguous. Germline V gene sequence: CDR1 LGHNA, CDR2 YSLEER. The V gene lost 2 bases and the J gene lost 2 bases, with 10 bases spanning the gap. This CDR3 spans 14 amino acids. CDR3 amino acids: CASSQQTYPYEQYF. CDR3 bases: TGCGCCAGCAGCCAACAGACATACCCCTACGAGCAGTACTTC.

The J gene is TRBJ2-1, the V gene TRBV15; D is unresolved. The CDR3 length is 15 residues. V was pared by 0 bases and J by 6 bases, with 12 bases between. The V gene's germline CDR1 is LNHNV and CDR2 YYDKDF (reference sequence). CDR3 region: CATSRDKRGRNEQFF. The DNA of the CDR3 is TGTGCCACCAGCAGAGACAAAAGAGGCCGCAATGAGCAGTTCTTC.

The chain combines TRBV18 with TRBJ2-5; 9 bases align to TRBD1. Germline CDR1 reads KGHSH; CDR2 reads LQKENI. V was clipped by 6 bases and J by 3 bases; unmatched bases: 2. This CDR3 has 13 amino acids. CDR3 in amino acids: CASSRDREETQYF. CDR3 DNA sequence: TGTGCCAGCTCCCGGGACAGGGAAGAGACCCAGTACTTC.

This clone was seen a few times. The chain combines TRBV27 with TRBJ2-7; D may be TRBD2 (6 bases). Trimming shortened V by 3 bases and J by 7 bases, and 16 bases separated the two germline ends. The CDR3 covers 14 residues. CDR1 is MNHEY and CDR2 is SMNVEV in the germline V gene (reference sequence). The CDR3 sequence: CASSFPGSFSEQYF. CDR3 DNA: TGTGCCAGCAGTTTCCCCGGGAGTTTTAGTGAGCAGTACTTC.

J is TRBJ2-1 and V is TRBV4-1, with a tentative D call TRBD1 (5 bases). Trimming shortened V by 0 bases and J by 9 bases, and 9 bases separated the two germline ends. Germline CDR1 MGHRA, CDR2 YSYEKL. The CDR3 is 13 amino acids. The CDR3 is CASSQEERGEQFF. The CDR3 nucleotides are TGCGCCAGCAGCCAAGAGGAAAGGGGTGAGCAGTTCTTC.

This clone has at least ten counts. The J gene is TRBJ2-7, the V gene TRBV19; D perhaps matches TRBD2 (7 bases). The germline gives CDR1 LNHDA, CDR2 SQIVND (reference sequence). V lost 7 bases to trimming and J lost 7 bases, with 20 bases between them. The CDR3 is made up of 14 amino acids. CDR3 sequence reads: CASTGPPGGREQYF. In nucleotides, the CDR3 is TGTGCCAGTACCGGTCCCCCGGGGGGCCGAGAGCAGTACTTC.

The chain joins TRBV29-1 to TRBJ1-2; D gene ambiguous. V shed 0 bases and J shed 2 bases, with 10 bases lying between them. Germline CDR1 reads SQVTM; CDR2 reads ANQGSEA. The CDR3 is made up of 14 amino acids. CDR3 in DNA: TGCAGCGTTGAAGATCGGGCGGGGAACTATGGCTACACCTTC. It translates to CSVEDRAGNYGYTF.

In nucleotides, the CDR3 is TGTGCCAGCAGCCTTGGCCGGGTGAACACTGAAGCTTTCTTT. It specifies CASSLGRVNTEAFF. The chain recombines TRBV7-2 with TRBJ1-1; D unresolved. V was cut by 5 bases and J by 0 bases, with 10 bases left in between. The CDR3 spans 14 residues. The germline gives CDR1 SGHTA, CDR2 FQGNSA.

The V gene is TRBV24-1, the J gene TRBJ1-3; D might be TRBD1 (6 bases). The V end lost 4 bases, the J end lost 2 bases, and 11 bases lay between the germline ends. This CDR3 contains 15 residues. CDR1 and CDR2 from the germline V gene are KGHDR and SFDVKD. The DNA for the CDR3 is TGTGCCACCAGTGAAACCGGGACAACTGGAAACACCATATATTTT. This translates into CATSETGTTGNTIYF.

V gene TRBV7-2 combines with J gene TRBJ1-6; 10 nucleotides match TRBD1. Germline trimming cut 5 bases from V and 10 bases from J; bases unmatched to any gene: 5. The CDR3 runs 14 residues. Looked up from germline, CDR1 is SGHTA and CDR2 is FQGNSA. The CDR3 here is CASSLGQGRSPLHF. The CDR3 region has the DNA TGTGCCAGCAGCCTGGGACAGGGGAGATCACCCCTCCACTTT. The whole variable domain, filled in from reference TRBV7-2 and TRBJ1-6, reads GAGVSQSPSNKVTEKGKDVELRCDPISGHTALYWYRQSLGQGLEFLIYFQGNSAPDKSGLPSDRFSAERTGGSVSTLTIQRTQQEDSAVYLCASSLGQGRSPLHFGNGTRLTVT.

As DNA, the CDR3 is TGTGCCAGTAGTATTGGACAGGGGTATAGCGGGGAGCTGTTTTTT. Its protein is CASSIGQGYSGELFF. The genes are TRBV19 and TRBJ2-2; 9 bases agree with TRBD1. V lost 3 bases to trimming and J lost 7 bases; unmatched junction nucleotides: 6. CDR3 length: 15 amino acids. CDR1 is LNHDA, CDR2 SQIVND, per germline (reference sequence).

The CDR3 DNA sequence: TGTGCCAGCAGCCCCCGGGACAGAGACAATGAGCAGTTCTTC. Encoded protein: CASSPRDRDNEQFF. V is TRBV13 and J is TRBJ2-1, with 7 bases fitting TRBD1. The CDR3 covers 14 residues. Trimming removed 5 bases from V and 5 bases from J; junction bases left unmatched: 6. The germline gives CDR1 PRHDT, CDR2 FYEKMQ (reference sequence). Based on the CDR3 plus reference TRBV13 and TRBJ2-1, the full variable domain is AAGVIQSPRHLIKEKRETATLKCYPIPRHDTVYWYQQGPGQDPQFLISFYEKMQSDKGSIPDRFSAQQFSDYHSELNMSSLELGDSALYFCASSPRDRDNEQFFGPGTRLTVL.

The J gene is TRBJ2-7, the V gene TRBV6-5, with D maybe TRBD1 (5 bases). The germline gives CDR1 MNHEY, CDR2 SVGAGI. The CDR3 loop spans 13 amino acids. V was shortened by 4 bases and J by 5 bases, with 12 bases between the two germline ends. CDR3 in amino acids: CASSLGPPDEQYF. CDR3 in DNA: TGTGCCAGCAGTTTGGGGCCCCCGGACGAGCAGTACTTC.

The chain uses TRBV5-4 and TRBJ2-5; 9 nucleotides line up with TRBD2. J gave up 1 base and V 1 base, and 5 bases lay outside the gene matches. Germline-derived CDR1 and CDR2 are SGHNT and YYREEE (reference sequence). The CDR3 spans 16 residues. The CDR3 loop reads CASSLFLAGPQETQYF. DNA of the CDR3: TGTGCCAGCAGCTTGTTCCTAGCGGGACCCCAAGAGACCCAGTACTTC.